The entry below gives a single T cell receptor (beta chain) sequence along with its context. Antigen: not known. This specimen comes from a study of cytomegalovirus exposure and HLA in healthy donors. Study outcomes and limitations: Rare TCR sequences predominated, though certain public TCRs were found in many donors. It emerged from a later analysis that several of the most significant clusters appeared to be linked to common viral pathogens. Presence/absence analyses took donor sequencing depth as roughly uniform.

PCR was performed using 60 Vbeta and 13 Jbeta primers. Clones were sequenced by immunoSEQ multiplex PCR, and TCRdb holds only the in-frame ones, with some missing. This table holds approximately 130,000 clones, under 90% found once. Germline V gene data show CDR1 as MDHEN and CDR2 as SYDVKM. Losses at the gene ends were 3 bases for V and 4 bases for J; bases not matched to a gene: 4. CDR3 size: 15 residues. The genes are TRBV28 and TRBJ1-4; 8 bases are a match to TRBD1. This sequence was found in a middle-aged woman in good health and CMV-seronegative. Sample: PBMCs. In DNA form, the CDR3 reads TGTGCCAGCAGTTTCCCCGGACAGGGTAATGAAAAACTGTTTTTT. Amino acids: CASSFPGQGNEKLFF.